The clone carrying this T cell receptor (beta chain) was observed a handful of times. The source of the sample is a study of T-cell memory formation after mild COVID-19. The CDR3 length is 14 residues. The ends were cut back, 0 bases at V and 6 bases at J, with 10 bases in the middle. Germline lookup yields CDR1 SGDLS and CDR2 YYNGEE. One entry per CDR3 protein, called by TCRdb with MiXCR from the 5' RACE reads. Among under 550,000 distinct CDR3 sequences listed, 15% to 20% were seen once. The sample consisted of PBMCs or a T cell subset sorted from them (not recorded which). The receptor's source is a man aged 18 to 30 who had mild COVID-19 (a few samples of this study predate the infection). Cell type and time point are not known. The chain combines TRBV9 with TRBJ2-1; D remains unclear. The DNA for the CDR3 is TGTGCCAGCAGCGTAGTTCCGGGCGGCAATGAGCAGTTCTTC. As protein: CASSVVPGGNEQFF.